This paragraph reports one T cell receptor beta chain. Antigen unknown. Germline V lookup: CDR1 MGHRA, CDR2 YSYEKL. V lost 0 bases to trimming and J lost 5 bases, with 6 bases between them. This CDR3 comprises 13 residues. Here immunoSEQ multiplex PCR was the method, and the copy in TCRdb shows in-frame clones only, minus some. The sample gives roughly 4,100 clones, about 80% of which show up once; around 4.8% is in the top ten. The sample belongs to a study of neoadjuvant nivolumab and ipilimumab in lung cancer. General study findings and limits: Blood richness before therapy tracked richness in tumors resected after neoadjuvant therapy.

This specimen was peripheral blood, taken after neoadjuvant nivolumab, alone or with ipilimumab, at or shortly before surgery. The rearrangement links TRBV4-1 to TRBJ2-3, with unresolved D. The receptor comes from an adult with non-small cell lung cancer. The CDR3 coding sequence is TGCGCCAGCAGCCAAGAAGTGAGAGATACGCAGTATTTT. Its protein product is CASSQEVRDTQYF.